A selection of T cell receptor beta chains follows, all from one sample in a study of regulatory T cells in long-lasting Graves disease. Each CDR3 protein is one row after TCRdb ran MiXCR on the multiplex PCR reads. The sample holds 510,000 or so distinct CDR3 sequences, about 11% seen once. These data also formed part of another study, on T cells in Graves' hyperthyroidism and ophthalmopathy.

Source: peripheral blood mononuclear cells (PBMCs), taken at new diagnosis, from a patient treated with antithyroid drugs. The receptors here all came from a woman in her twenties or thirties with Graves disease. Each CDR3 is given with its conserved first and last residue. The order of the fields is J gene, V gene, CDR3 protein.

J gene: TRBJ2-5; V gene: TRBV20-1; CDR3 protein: CSATPLAGAETQYF
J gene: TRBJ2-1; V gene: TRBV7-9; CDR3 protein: CASSFLSELAGGVQFF
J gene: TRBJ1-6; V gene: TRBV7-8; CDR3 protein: CASSPSSSPLHF
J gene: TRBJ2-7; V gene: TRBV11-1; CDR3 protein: CASSLALGGNLNLSEQYF
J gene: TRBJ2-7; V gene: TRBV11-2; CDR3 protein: CASSPPASYEQYF
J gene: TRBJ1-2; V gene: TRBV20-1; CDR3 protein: CSAGRQGPDYGYTF
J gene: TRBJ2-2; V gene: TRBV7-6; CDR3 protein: CASSFRTTNTGELFF
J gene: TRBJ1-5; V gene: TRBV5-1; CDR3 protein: CASSLGLEGVSNQPQHF
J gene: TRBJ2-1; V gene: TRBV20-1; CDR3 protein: CSASRLAGRNEQFF
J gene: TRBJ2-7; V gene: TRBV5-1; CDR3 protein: CASSLLSGSRNEQYF
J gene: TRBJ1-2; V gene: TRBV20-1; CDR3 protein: CSAPDRERYGYTF
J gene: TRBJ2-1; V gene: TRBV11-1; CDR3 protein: CASSRGRGLARELTYNEQFF
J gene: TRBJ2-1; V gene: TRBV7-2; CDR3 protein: CASRDSSYNEQFF
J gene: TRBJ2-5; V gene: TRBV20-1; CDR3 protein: CSAYPRNLFQGIKDSQETQYF
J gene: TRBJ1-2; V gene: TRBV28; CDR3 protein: CASTTGQGGYTF
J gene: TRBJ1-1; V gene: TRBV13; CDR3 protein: CASSPEGDTEAFF
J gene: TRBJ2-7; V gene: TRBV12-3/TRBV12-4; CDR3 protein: CASSFHVREGRYEQYF
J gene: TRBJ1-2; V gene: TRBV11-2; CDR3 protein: CASSFTAGRTGAQSNYGYTF